Reported below is one TCR beta chain. Its antigen remains unidentified. This entry comes from a study of cytomegalovirus exposure and HLA in healthy donors. Both 60 Vbeta primers and 13 Jbeta primers went into the PCR. Assay: immunoSEQ multiplex PCR; the TCRdb copy retains only in-frame clones and omits some. This sample carries some 130,000 clones, 65% to 80% of them seen once, and the ten largest clones take around 3.1%. Findings and caveats of the study: Exclusion applied to some V segments, including TRBV6-2 and TRBV6-3, as they were indistinguishable. Later genetic work tied a missense DCLRE1C variant to beta-chain V and J trimming.

In germline, CDR1 is LGHNA, CDR2 YSLEER. The V and J ends lost 0 bases and 3 bases respectively, with 14 bases between them. The CDR3 runs to 17 residues. The sample was PBMCs. The V call is TRBV4-3, the J call TRBJ2-2; perhaps TRBD1 as D (6 bases). The source of this sequence is a man between 35 and 55 years old in good health and CMV-seronegative. For the CDR3, the DNA is TGCGCCAGCAGCCAAGAGATGGTGGGGGCCTACACCGGGGAGCTGTTTTTT. Its translation is CASSQEMVGAYTGELFF.